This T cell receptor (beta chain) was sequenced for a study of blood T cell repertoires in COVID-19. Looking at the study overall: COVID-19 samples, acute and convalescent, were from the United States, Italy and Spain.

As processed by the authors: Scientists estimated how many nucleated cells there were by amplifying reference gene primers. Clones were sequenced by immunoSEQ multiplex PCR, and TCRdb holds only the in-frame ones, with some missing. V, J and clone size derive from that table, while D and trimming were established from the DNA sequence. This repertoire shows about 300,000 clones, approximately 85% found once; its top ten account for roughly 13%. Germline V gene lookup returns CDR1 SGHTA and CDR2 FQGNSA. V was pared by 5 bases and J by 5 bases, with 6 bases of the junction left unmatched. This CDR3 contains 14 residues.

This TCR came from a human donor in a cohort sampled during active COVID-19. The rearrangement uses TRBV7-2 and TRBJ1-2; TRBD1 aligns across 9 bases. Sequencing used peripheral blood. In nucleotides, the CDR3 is TGTGCCAGCAGCCTAGGACAGGGGCGTTATGGCTACACCTTC. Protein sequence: CASSLGQGRYGYTF.